Reported below is one T cell receptor (beta chain). Antigen: not known. Germline loops: CDR1 KGHDR, CDR2 SFDVKD. V shed 3 bases and J shed 2 bases, with 12 bases lying between them. This CDR3 comprises 15 residues. Profiled with immunoSEQ multiplex PCR; TCRdb holds only in-frame clones, not every one. The sample includes around 140,000 clones, approximately 86% of them seen just once. This sample was included in a study of T cell responses to AZD1222 COVID-19 vaccine. Study outcomes and limitations: Across spike, vaccine-associated CD4 TCRs were found, dominant at 160-218 and 743-854. Sampled repertoires all dated from after the peak T cell response. Baseline seropositives among AZD1222 recipients totaled only five or six. White British donors predominated, females outnumbered males, and clonal diversity was possibly underestimated.

This clonotype originated in an adult who received the AZD1222 COVID-19 vaccine. The input for sequencing was peripheral blood, taken 28 days after the second AZD1222 dose. The chain combines TRBV24-1 with TRBJ2-5, with D possibly TRBD2 on 6 matching bases. This CDR3 reads CATSDPGLLQETQYF. CDR3 nucleotides: TGTGCCACCAGTGATCCGGGACTTTTACAAGAGACCCAGTACTTC.